This T cell receptor (beta chain) was sequenced for a study of neurological immune-mediated disorders. TCRdb re-analysed the 5' RACE reads in MiXCR, keeping a single row per CDR3 protein. The table includes approximately 82,000 distinct CDR3 sequences, less than 15% detected once. This clonotype was found many times. The junction does not match germline at one end; this may be a read error. Germline V gene sequence: CDR1 MDHEN, CDR2 SYDVKM. CDR3 length equals 20 residues. Time point noted: longitudinal time-point 2. The specimen sequenced was PBMCs. This TCR was sampled from a female donor with HTLV-1-associated myelopathy (HAM/TSP). The rearrangement uses TRBV28 and TRBJ2-1; 14 bases match TRBD2. The CDR3 protein is CASSLLGLAGANANYNDQFF. In nucleotides, the CDR3 is TGTGCCAGCAGTTTATTGGGACTAGCGGGGGCGAACGCTAATTACAATGACCAGTTCTTC.